This T cell receptor (beta chain) derives from a study of T-cell reconstitution after alpha-beta-depleted transplantation in children. This sample's TCRbeta library carried unique molecular identifier barcodes. From the PCR reads, TCRdb called clonotypes with MiXCR, one entry per CDR3 protein. The sample includes 250,000 to 300,000 distinct CDR3 sequences, over 8% seen only once; the top ten take around 10%. The germline gives CDR1 SGHTA, CDR2 FQGNSA. Trimming at V came to 3 bases and at J to 1 base, leaving 4 bases not matched to a gene. The CDR3 sequence is 15 residues long. This clonotype was picked up a small number of times.

V gene TRBV7-2 combines with J gene TRBJ2-5; 8 bases align to TRBD2. The clonotype comes from a human donor who donated a stem cell graft to a child with SCID. This specimen was PBMCs from the stem cell graft donor, taken from the stem cell graft. CDR3 sequence reads: CASSLAGGSQETQYF. The CDR3 nucleotides read TGTGCCAGCAGCTTGGCGGGGGGTAGCCAAGAGACCCAGTACTTC.